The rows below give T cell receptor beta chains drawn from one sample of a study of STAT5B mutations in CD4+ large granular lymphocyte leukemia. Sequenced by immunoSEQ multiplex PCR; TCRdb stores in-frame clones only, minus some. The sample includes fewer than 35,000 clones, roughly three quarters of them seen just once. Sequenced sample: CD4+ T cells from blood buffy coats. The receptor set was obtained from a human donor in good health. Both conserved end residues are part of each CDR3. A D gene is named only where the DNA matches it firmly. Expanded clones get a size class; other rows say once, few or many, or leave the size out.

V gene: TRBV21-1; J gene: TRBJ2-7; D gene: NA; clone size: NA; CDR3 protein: CASSQYRGRHEQYF; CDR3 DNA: TGTGCCAGCAGTCAGTATCGGGGTCGGCACGAGCAGTACTTC
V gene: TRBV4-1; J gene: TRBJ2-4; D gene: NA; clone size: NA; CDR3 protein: CASSQEEGFTKNIQYF; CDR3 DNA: TGCGCCAGCAGCCAAGAGGAGGGATTTACCAAAAACATTCAGTACTTC
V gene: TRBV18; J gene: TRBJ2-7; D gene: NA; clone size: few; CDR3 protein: CASSPAGRLGYEQYF; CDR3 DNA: TGTGCCAGCTCACCAGCGGGACGACTAGGATACGAGCAGTACTTC
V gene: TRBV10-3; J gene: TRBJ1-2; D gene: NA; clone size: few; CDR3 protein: CAISEEGERRGYTF; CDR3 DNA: TGTGCCATCAGTGAAGAGGGTGAACGGCGTGGCTACACCTTC
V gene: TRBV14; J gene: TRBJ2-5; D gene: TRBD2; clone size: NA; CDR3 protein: CASSQGWLAGGGETQYF; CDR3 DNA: TGTGCCAGCAGCCAAGGTTGGCTAGCGGGGGGCGGCGAGACCCAGTACTTC
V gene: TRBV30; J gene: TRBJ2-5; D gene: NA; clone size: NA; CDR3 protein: CATAPGGLQETQYF; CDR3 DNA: TGTGCCACCGCGCCCGGGGGGCTCCAAGAGACCCAGTACTTC
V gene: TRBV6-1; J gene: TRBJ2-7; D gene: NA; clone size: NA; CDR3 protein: CASSEDGRGRTGTYEQYF; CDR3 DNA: TGTGCCAGCAGTGAAGATGGGCGGGGGAGGACAGGGACCTACGAGCAGTACTTC
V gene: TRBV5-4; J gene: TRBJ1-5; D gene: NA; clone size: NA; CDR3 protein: CASSLDRNQPQHF; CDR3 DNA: TGTGCCAGCAGCTTAGATCGGAATCAGCCCCAGCATTTT
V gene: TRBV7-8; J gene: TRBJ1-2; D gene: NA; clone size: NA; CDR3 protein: CASRALLGNYGYTF; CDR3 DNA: TGTGCCAGCAGAGCTCTACTTGGAAACTATGGCTACACCTTC
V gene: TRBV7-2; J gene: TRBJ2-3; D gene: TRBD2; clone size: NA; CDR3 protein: CASSLETGTIHTDTQYF; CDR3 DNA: TGTGCCAGCAGCTTAGAAACCGGGACTATCCACACAGATACGCAGTATTTT
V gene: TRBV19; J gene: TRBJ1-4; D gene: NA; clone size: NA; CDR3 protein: CASRSQGATNEKLFF; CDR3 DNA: TGTGCCAGTAGATCACAGGGAGCAACTAATGAAAAACTGTTTTTT
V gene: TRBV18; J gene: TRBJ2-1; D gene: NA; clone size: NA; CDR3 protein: CASSRGVYNEQFF; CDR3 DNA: TGTGCCAGCTCTCGGGGAGTCTACAATGAGCAGTTCTTC
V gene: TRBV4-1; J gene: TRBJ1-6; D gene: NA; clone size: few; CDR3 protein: CASSQGWGQGKALHF; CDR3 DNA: TGCGCCAGCAGCCAAGGTTGGGGGCAAGGGAAAGCCCTCCACTTT
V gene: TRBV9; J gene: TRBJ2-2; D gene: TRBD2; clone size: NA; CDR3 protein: CASSSTLGLAGKGVAGELFF; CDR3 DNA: TGTGCCAGCAGCTCTACTTTGGGACTAGCGGGGAAGGGGGTAGCCGGGGAGCTGTTTTTT
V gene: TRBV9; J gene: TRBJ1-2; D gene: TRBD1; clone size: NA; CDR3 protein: CASSVGGQGSYYGYTF; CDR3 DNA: TGTGCCAGCAGCGTAGGGGGACAGGGCTCGTACTATGGCTACACCTTC
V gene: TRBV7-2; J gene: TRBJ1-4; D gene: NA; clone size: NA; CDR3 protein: CASSVPGTWGEKLFF; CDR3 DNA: TGTGCCAGCAGCGTACCCGGGACCTGGGGGGAAAAACTGTTTTTT
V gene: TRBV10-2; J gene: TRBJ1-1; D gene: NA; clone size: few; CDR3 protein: CASKWENTEAFF; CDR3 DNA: TGCGCCAGCAAATGGGAGAACACTGAAGCTTTCTTT
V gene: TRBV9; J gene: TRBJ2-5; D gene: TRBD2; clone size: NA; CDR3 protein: CASSVGGTSLETQYF; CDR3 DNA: TGTGCCAGCAGCGTAGGCGGGACTAGCTTAGAGACCCAGTACTTC
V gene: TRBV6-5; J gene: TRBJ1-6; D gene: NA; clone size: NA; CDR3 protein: CASSYIRPYNSPLHF; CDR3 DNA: TGTGCCAGCAGTTACATCCGACCCTATAATTCACCCCTCCACTTT
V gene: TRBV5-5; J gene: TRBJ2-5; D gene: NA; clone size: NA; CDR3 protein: CASSLYGGDQETQYF; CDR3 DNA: TGTGCCAGCAGCTTGTACGGGGGAGACCAAGAGACCCAGTACTTC
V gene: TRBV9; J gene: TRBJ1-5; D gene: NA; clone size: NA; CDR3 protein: CASSVGGSGNQPQHF; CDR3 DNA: TGTGCCAGCAGCGTAGGAGGAAGCGGCAATCAGCCCCAGCATTTT
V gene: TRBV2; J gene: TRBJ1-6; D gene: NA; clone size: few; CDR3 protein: CASTARAYNSPLHF; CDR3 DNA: TGTGCCAGCACCGCCAGGGCTTATAATTCACCCCTCCACTTT
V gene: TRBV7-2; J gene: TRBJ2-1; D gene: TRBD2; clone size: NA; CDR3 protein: CASSPSGGLYNEQFF; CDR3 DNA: TGTGCCAGCAGTCCCAGCGGGGGCCTCTACAATGAGCAGTTCTTC
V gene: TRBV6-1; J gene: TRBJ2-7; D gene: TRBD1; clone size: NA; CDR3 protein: CASSGRDSTYEQYF; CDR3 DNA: TGTGCCAGCAGTGGACGGGACAGTACCTACGAGCAGTACTTC
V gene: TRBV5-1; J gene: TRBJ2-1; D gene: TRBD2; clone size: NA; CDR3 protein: CASSGREGGYNEQFF; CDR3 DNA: TGCGCCAGCAGCGGTCGGGAGGGAGGCTACAATGAGCAGTTCTTC
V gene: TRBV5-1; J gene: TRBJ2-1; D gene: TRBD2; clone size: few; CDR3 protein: CASSLEGVGGTHNEQFF; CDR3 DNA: TGCGCCAGCAGCTTGGAGGGCGTGGGGGGGACCCACAATGAGCAGTTCTTC
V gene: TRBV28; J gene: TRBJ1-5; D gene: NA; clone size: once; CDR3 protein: CASSPIGGASNQPQHF; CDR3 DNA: TGTGCCAGCAGTCCAATAGGGGGGGCTAGCAATCAGCCCCAGCATTTT
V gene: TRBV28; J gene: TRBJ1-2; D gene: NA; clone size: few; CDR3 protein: CASRPTGRYGYTF; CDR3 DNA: TGTGCCAGCAGACCAACAGGGCGTTATGGCTACACCTTC
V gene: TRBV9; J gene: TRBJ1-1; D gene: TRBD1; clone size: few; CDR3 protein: CASSRQGNTEAFF; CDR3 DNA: TGTGCCAGCAGCCGACAGGGAAACACTGAAGCTTTCTTT
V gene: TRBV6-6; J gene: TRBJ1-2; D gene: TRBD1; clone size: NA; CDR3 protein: CASASGTGVGYTF; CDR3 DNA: TGTGCCAGCGCTTCCGGGACAGGGGTTGGCTACACCTTC
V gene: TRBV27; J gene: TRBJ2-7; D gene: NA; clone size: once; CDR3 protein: CASSPAPYYEQYF; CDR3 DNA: TGTGCCAGCAGCCCGGCGCCGTACTACGAGCAGTACTTC
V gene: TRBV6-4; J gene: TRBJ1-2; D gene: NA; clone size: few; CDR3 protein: CASSAQGQSYTF; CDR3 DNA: TGTGCCAGCAGTGCTCAGGGGCAGAGCTACACCTTC